A selection of T cell receptor beta chains follows, all from one sample in a study of follicular helper T cells after annual influenza vaccination. Repertoires were generated with immunoSEQ multiplex PCR, while TCRdb's copy carries only in-frame clones and drops some. The top ten hold about 0.4% of the sample, which has approximately 9,800 clones, approximately 87% seen once. Sequences were derived from CXCR5- memory CD4+ T cells sorted from blood, sampled 7 days after influenza vaccination. These receptors all stem from an adult who received the influenza vaccine. Each CDR3 is given with its conserved first and last residue. D genes are given only for firm matches. Some rows mark clone size as missing; the rest say once, few, many or name a class of expanded clone.

CDR3	DNA	size	J	V	D
CASSLLAGDYEQYF	TGTGCCAGCAGCTTACTAGCGGGTGACTACGAGCAGTACTTC	few	TRBJ2-7	TRBV7-9	TRBD2
CASSVTGTITYEQYF	TGTGCCAGTAGTGTGACCGGGACGATTACTTACGAGCAGTACTTC	.	TRBJ2-7	TRBV19	.
CAWSVRAYSGELFF	TGTGCCTGGAGTGTACGGGCCTACTCCGGGGAGCTGTTTTTT	.	TRBJ2-2	TRBV30	.
CASSVGVSSGNTIYF	TGTGCCAGCAGCGTAGGTGTGAGCTCTGGAAACACCATATATTTT	.	TRBJ1-3	TRBV9	.
CAWSWVDDQPQHF	TGTGCCTGGAGCTGGGTGGATGATCAGCCCCAGCATTTT	.	TRBJ1-5	TRBV30	.
CASSPDTPNEKLFF	TGTGCCAGCAGCCCGGACACCCCTAATGAAAAACTGTTTTTT	.	TRBJ1-4	TRBV16	.
CASSEDRYEQYF	TGTGCCAGCAGTGAAGACAGGTACGAGCAGTACTTC	.	TRBJ2-7	TRBV2	.
CASSSVGNTEAFF	TGCGCCAGCAGCTCCGTTGGGAACACTGAAGCTTTCTTT	few	TRBJ1-1	TRBV5-1	.
CAWRGQLNTEAFF	TGTGCCTGGAGGGGACAGCTAAACACTGAAGCTTTCTTT	once	TRBJ1-1	TRBV30	TRBD1
CASSVDSGKTYEQYF	TGTGCCAGCAGCGTAGATTCAGGGAAAACCTACGAGCAGTACTTC	.	TRBJ2-7	TRBV9	.
CASREVTGRNIQYF	TGTGCCAGTAGGGAGGTAACGGGGAGAAACATTCAGTACTTC	once	TRBJ2-4	TRBV19	.
CASSSSYGGAPYEQYF	TGTGCCAGCAGCTCCTCGTACGGGGGGGCCCCCTACGAGCAGTACTTC	.	TRBJ2-7	TRBV11-3	TRBD2
CASSLSSGQETQYF	TGTGCCAGCAGCTTATCTTCAGGCCAAGAGACCCAGTACTTC	.	TRBJ2-5	TRBV7-9	.
CASSSKTGSTEAFF	TGTGCCAGCAGCTCTAAGACAGGGAGTACTGAAGCTTTCTTT	.	TRBJ1-1	TRBV6-4	TRBD1
CASRSRPNTEAFF	TGTGCCAGCAGGTCCCGGCCAAACACTGAAGCTTTCTTT	.	TRBJ1-1	TRBV25-1	.
CASSLDGRSTGELFF	TGCGCCAGCAGCTTGGACGGGCGTTCTACCGGGGAGCTGTTTTTT	.	TRBJ2-2	TRBV5-1	.
CASRLGQEVYSPLHF	TGTGCCAGCAGGTTGGGACAGGAAGTTTATTCACCCCTCCACTTT	few	TRBJ1-6	TRBV27	TRBD1
CASSPADRVETQYF	TGTGCCAGCTCACCTGCGGACAGGGTTGAGACCCAGTACTTC	.	TRBJ2-5	TRBV18	TRBD1
CASSHRDVYSLHF	TGTGCCAGCAGTCACCGGGACGTATATTCCCTCCACTTT	.	TRBJ1-6	TRBV6-8	.
CASSMTGSSYEQYF	TGTGCCAGTAGTATGACAGGGAGCTCCTACGAGCAGTACTTC	.	TRBJ2-7	TRBV19	TRBD1
CASSLVWGGTGTSGNTIYF	TGTGCCAGCAGCTTAGTGTGGGGTGGGACGGGCACCTCTGGAAACACCATATATTTT	.	TRBJ1-3	TRBV7-8	.
CASSLDGQGGNEKLFF	TGCGCCAGCAGCTTGGATGGACAGGGAGGTAATGAAAAACTGTTTTTT	.	TRBJ1-4	TRBV5-1	TRBD1
CASCEQGLENSPLHF	TGCGCCAGCTGCGAACAGGGGCTTGAGAATTCACCCCTCCACTTT	.	TRBJ1-6	TRBV5-1	TRBD1
CASSLEQGGYEQYF	TGTGCCAGCAGCTTAGAACAGGGAGGCTACGAGCAGTACTTC	.	TRBJ2-7	TRBV7-6	.
CASSSLDRAGNTIYF	TGTGCCAGCAGCTCCCTGGACAGGGCGGGAAACACCATATATTTT	.	TRBJ1-3	TRBV7-9	TRBD1
CASRTGIKDYTF	TGTGCCAGCCGGACAGGGATCAAGGACTACACCTTC	.	TRBJ1-2	TRBV27	TRBD1
CASSVSITSGGQDTQYF	TGTGCCAGCAGCGTTTCTATCACTAGCGGGGGGCAAGATACGCAGTATTTT	.	TRBJ2-3	TRBV9	TRBD2
CASSSLTPSSGNTIYF	TGCGCCAGCAGCTCCCTTACACCGAGCTCTGGAAACACCATATATTTT	.	TRBJ1-3	TRBV5-1	.
CASSIASSPGSRYTF	TGTGCCAGTAGTATAGCGTCGTCGCCAGGGTCACGCTACACCTTC	.	TRBJ1-2	TRBV19	.
CAWIPRVAGAFF	TGTGCCTGGATCCCGAGGGTGGCAGGAGCTTTCTTT	.	TRBJ1-1	TRBV30	.
CASSVDIRLDTQYF	TGTGCCAGCAGCGTAGACATCCGCTTGGATACGCAGTATTTT	.	TRBJ2-3	TRBV9	.
CASSIPKPFFGGGYTF	TGTGCCAGCAGTATTCCTAAACCCTTCTTTGGGGGAGGCTACACCTTC	.	TRBJ1-2	TRBV6-6	.
CASSKGPGATKETQYF	TGTGCCAGCAGCAAGGGCCCAGGGGCGACGAAAGAGACCCAGTACTTC	.	TRBJ2-5	TRBV7-8	.
CASSTSGGAADTQYF	TGTGCCAGCAGTACTAGCGGGGGGGCCGCAGATACGCAGTATTTT	.	TRBJ2-3	TRBV27	TRBD2
CASSLGPGFAYEQYF	TGTGCCAGCAGTTTAGGCCCGGGGTTCGCCTACGAGCAGTACTTC	.	TRBJ2-7	TRBV27	.
CASMDSYSPLHF	TGTGCCAGCATGGACTCGTATTCACCCCTCCACTTT	few	TRBJ1-6	TRBV28	.
CASSVDSNQPQHF	TGTGCCAGCAGCGTGGACAGCAATCAGCCCCAGCATTTT	.	TRBJ1-5	TRBV5-4	.
CASSLTPGTDTQYF	TGTGCCAGCAGTCTGACTCCAGGGACAGATACGCAGTATTTT	.	TRBJ2-3	TRBV6-5	.
CASSIRPTDTQYF	TGTGCCAGTAGTATTAGACCAACAGATACGCAGTATTTT	once	TRBJ2-3	TRBV19	.
CASSDSGSTTDTQYF	TGTGCCAGCAGTGATTCGGGGAGTACCACAGATACGCAGTATTTT	.	TRBJ2-3	TRBV6-1	.
CASGHNMNTEAFF	TGTGCCAGCGGTCATAACATGAACACTGAAGCTTTCTTT	.	TRBJ1-1	TRBV6-4	.
CASSTPQRPYTEAFF	TGTGCCAGTAGTACCCCTCAACGACCCTACACTGAAGCTTTCTTT	.	TRBJ1-1	TRBV19	.
CAWSLESLAGGFREQFF	TGTGCCTGGAGCCTTGAAAGTCTAGCGGGGGGCTTTAGGGAGCAGTTCTTC	.	TRBJ2-1	TRBV30	TRBD2
CASSLVPGTTNTGELFF	TGTGCCAGCAGCTTAGTCCCCGGGACAACGAACACCGGGGAGCTGTTTTTT	.	TRBJ2-2	TRBV7-6	.
CASSPGQGLHLREKLFF	TGCGCCAGCAGCCCGGGACAGGGGCTGCACCTAAGGGAAAAACTGTTTTTT	.	TRBJ1-4	TRBV5-1	TRBD1
CATQGAGETQYF	TGTGCCACTCAGGGGGCGGGAGAGACCCAGTACTTC	few	TRBJ2-5	TRBV2	TRBD1
CASSPPGQAYYGYTF	TGTGCCAGCTCACCACCGGGACAGGCCTACTATGGCTACACCTTC	once	TRBJ1-2	TRBV18	TRBD1
CASSEGGAGANEKLFF	TGTGCCAGCAGTGAAGGTGGGGCAGGGGCGAATGAAAAACTGTTTTTT	.	TRBJ1-4	TRBV2	.
CASSLFLGGNEQFF	TGTGCCAGCAGCTTGTTTCTAGGGGGAAATGAGCAGTTCTTC	.	TRBJ2-1	TRBV7-2	.
CASSRRARGEPQHF	TGTGCCAGCAGTCGAAGGGCACGCGGGGAGCCCCAGCATTTT	few	TRBJ1-5	TRBV6-1	.
CASSRIQGTGELFF	TGTGCCAGCAGCCGAATTCAGGGAACCGGGGAGCTGTTTTTT	once	TRBJ2-2	TRBV5-6	.
CASKGGQGPANYGYTF	TGTGCCAGCAAGGGGGGGCAGGGCCCCGCTAACTATGGCTACACCTTC	.	TRBJ1-2	TRBV27	.